This TCR beta chain was sequenced in a study of shared clonotypes between healthy human individuals. Clones were read by immunoSEQ multiplex PCR, and TCRdb kept only the in-frame ones, dropping some. The table shows about 2.3 million clones, with 85% to 95% occurring only once. Each of the donors was a healthy adult who was HIV-negative and had not had a recent acute infection or vaccination. All participating donors were Caucasian adults from Nashville, Tennessee. CDR1 and CDR2 (germline): ENHRY, SYGVKD. V lost 8 bases, J lost 6 bases, and 13 bases lay in between. This CDR3 is built from 12 residues. Study outcomes and limitations: In a few donors, around 5% of naive CD4 clonotypes appeared in common. Although depth was large, rarefaction showed that sequencing of the sorted subsets was incomplete.

Concerning this clone: Its antigen is undetermined.

The chain links TRBV10-3 to TRBJ1-1, with D tentatively TRBD1 (5 bases). The sequence came from a man aged 18 to 30 in good health. Some clones in this sample may be carry-over from other donors' samples. Sequencing used naive CD4+ T cells from PBMCs. Regarding subset: CD45RA+ positively selected. CDR3 sequence: CAIGGGISEAFF. CDR3 DNA: TGTGCCATCGGGGGGGGGATCTCTGAAGCTTTCTTT.